The T cell receptor beta chain under discussion was sequenced for a study of tumor-infiltrating lymphocytes in primary liver carcinoma. Findings and limits, study-wide: Compared with blood, tumor repertoires held significantly more in their top 250 clones. Only about 7-24% of top clones occurred in every one of the five tumor regions.

This clonotype has only a few counts. Its antigen is as yet unknown. V lost 5 bases, J lost 0 bases, and 15 bases stayed unmatched. Germline V CDR1 and CDR2: MNHEY, SVGEGT. The CDR3 loop spans 19 amino acids. TCR beta cDNA was reverse-transcribed from 450 to 500 ng of total RNA. The reaction used a constant-region primer and ProtoScript II reverse transcriptase. Slightly modified ARM-PCR, run as three nested multiplex PCR rounds, produced the TCR beta libraries. Two initial PCR rounds of ten to eleven cycles each paired TRBV1-TRBV30 forward primers with a C-beta reverse primer. TCRdb redid the calling of the multiplex PCR reads with MiXCR, one entry per CDR3 protein. The sample lists about 54,000 distinct CDR3 sequences, about 73% occurring once. It was from 20-30 mg of unsorted bulk tissue that RNA and DNA were co-extracted. Resecting the tumor surgically was how the patients' primary liver carcinoma was treated. Five distinct regions per tumor were sampled.

The chain recombines TRBV6-2 or TRBV6-3 with TRBJ2-4; 8 bases are a match to TRBD2. The specimen sequenced was liver tumor tissue from sampling region 2. As to subset: tumor region T2, inferior pole. This receptor was taken from a middle-aged man with primary liver carcinoma and hepatitis B virus infection. The CDR3 DNA reads as TGTGCCAGCAGTCTACCGGGACTAGGTGTCTCACTAGCCAAAAACATTCAGTACTTC. It specifies CASSLPGLGVSLAKNIQYF.